This T cell receptor beta chain stems from a study of PD-1 blockade in classical Hodgkin lymphoma. Study information: Patients were administered nivolumab (3 mg/kg intravenously) every 2 weeks.

All patients relapsed after autologous stem cell transplantation, and brentuximab vedotin exposure varied. Generated by immunoSEQ multiplex PCR, the TCRdb table keeps only in-frame clones and is missing some. The table records under 100,000 clones, approximately 80% of them present only once. This clone appeared a single time. With V trimmed by 4 bases and J by 0 bases, 3 bases remained unmatched. Germline lookup yields CDR1 SGDLS and CDR2 YYNGEE. This CDR3 contains 17 residues. The V call is TRBV9, the J call TRBJ2-1; 14 bases are shared with TRBD2. The TCR sequence derives from a human donor with classical Hodgkin lymphoma. The specimen was peripheral blood mononuclear cells (PBMCs), collected at baseline. The CDR3 nucleotides read TGTGCCAGCAGCCTCGGGACTAGCGGGAGCTCCTACAATGAGCAGTTCTTC. As protein: CASSLGTSGSSYNEQFF.